This T cell receptor (beta chain) was observed in a study of blood T cell repertoires in COVID-19. Here immunoSEQ multiplex PCR was the method, and the copy in TCRdb shows in-frame clones only, minus some. The sample has 230,000 or so clones, about 87% seen once; the top ten hold 2.5% to 3%. This CDR3 has 14 amino acids. Germline V CDR1 and CDR2: MNHEY, SVGAGI. The trim removed 5 bases at V and 2 bases at J, leaving 6 bases unmatched. The TCR comes from a woman aged 25 to 45 who had recovered from COVID-19. V is TRBV6-5 and J is TRBJ2-7; 7 nucleotides align to TRBD1. Source material: PBMCs or T cells enriched from blood (not recorded which). CDR3 nucleotides: TGTGCCAGCAGTACATCGGACAGGCCCTACGAGCAGTACTTC. Translation gives CASSTSDRPYEQYF.